This T cell receptor (beta chain) stems from a study of T cell changes during pregnancy in multiple sclerosis. The CDR3 totals 15 residues. J lost 4 bases, V lost 3 bases, and 6 bases had no gene match. Germline CDR1 SGHNT, CDR2 YYREEE (reference sequence). Some clones are missing from TCRdb's copy, which holds only in-frame ones; the method was immunoSEQ multiplex PCR. The sample holds over 55,000 clones, just under 90% seen once. The sample was peripheral blood from another person, used as feeder cells. This clonotype was obtained from a human donor whose cells served as feeder cells for cultures in a pregnancy study. This rearrangement joins TRBV5-4 to TRBJ1-1, with TRBD1 matching over 10 bases. As DNA, the CDR3 is TGTGCCAGCAGCTCCCGACAGGGGGCTCGCACTGAAGCTTTCTTT. It translates to CASSSRQGARTEAFF.